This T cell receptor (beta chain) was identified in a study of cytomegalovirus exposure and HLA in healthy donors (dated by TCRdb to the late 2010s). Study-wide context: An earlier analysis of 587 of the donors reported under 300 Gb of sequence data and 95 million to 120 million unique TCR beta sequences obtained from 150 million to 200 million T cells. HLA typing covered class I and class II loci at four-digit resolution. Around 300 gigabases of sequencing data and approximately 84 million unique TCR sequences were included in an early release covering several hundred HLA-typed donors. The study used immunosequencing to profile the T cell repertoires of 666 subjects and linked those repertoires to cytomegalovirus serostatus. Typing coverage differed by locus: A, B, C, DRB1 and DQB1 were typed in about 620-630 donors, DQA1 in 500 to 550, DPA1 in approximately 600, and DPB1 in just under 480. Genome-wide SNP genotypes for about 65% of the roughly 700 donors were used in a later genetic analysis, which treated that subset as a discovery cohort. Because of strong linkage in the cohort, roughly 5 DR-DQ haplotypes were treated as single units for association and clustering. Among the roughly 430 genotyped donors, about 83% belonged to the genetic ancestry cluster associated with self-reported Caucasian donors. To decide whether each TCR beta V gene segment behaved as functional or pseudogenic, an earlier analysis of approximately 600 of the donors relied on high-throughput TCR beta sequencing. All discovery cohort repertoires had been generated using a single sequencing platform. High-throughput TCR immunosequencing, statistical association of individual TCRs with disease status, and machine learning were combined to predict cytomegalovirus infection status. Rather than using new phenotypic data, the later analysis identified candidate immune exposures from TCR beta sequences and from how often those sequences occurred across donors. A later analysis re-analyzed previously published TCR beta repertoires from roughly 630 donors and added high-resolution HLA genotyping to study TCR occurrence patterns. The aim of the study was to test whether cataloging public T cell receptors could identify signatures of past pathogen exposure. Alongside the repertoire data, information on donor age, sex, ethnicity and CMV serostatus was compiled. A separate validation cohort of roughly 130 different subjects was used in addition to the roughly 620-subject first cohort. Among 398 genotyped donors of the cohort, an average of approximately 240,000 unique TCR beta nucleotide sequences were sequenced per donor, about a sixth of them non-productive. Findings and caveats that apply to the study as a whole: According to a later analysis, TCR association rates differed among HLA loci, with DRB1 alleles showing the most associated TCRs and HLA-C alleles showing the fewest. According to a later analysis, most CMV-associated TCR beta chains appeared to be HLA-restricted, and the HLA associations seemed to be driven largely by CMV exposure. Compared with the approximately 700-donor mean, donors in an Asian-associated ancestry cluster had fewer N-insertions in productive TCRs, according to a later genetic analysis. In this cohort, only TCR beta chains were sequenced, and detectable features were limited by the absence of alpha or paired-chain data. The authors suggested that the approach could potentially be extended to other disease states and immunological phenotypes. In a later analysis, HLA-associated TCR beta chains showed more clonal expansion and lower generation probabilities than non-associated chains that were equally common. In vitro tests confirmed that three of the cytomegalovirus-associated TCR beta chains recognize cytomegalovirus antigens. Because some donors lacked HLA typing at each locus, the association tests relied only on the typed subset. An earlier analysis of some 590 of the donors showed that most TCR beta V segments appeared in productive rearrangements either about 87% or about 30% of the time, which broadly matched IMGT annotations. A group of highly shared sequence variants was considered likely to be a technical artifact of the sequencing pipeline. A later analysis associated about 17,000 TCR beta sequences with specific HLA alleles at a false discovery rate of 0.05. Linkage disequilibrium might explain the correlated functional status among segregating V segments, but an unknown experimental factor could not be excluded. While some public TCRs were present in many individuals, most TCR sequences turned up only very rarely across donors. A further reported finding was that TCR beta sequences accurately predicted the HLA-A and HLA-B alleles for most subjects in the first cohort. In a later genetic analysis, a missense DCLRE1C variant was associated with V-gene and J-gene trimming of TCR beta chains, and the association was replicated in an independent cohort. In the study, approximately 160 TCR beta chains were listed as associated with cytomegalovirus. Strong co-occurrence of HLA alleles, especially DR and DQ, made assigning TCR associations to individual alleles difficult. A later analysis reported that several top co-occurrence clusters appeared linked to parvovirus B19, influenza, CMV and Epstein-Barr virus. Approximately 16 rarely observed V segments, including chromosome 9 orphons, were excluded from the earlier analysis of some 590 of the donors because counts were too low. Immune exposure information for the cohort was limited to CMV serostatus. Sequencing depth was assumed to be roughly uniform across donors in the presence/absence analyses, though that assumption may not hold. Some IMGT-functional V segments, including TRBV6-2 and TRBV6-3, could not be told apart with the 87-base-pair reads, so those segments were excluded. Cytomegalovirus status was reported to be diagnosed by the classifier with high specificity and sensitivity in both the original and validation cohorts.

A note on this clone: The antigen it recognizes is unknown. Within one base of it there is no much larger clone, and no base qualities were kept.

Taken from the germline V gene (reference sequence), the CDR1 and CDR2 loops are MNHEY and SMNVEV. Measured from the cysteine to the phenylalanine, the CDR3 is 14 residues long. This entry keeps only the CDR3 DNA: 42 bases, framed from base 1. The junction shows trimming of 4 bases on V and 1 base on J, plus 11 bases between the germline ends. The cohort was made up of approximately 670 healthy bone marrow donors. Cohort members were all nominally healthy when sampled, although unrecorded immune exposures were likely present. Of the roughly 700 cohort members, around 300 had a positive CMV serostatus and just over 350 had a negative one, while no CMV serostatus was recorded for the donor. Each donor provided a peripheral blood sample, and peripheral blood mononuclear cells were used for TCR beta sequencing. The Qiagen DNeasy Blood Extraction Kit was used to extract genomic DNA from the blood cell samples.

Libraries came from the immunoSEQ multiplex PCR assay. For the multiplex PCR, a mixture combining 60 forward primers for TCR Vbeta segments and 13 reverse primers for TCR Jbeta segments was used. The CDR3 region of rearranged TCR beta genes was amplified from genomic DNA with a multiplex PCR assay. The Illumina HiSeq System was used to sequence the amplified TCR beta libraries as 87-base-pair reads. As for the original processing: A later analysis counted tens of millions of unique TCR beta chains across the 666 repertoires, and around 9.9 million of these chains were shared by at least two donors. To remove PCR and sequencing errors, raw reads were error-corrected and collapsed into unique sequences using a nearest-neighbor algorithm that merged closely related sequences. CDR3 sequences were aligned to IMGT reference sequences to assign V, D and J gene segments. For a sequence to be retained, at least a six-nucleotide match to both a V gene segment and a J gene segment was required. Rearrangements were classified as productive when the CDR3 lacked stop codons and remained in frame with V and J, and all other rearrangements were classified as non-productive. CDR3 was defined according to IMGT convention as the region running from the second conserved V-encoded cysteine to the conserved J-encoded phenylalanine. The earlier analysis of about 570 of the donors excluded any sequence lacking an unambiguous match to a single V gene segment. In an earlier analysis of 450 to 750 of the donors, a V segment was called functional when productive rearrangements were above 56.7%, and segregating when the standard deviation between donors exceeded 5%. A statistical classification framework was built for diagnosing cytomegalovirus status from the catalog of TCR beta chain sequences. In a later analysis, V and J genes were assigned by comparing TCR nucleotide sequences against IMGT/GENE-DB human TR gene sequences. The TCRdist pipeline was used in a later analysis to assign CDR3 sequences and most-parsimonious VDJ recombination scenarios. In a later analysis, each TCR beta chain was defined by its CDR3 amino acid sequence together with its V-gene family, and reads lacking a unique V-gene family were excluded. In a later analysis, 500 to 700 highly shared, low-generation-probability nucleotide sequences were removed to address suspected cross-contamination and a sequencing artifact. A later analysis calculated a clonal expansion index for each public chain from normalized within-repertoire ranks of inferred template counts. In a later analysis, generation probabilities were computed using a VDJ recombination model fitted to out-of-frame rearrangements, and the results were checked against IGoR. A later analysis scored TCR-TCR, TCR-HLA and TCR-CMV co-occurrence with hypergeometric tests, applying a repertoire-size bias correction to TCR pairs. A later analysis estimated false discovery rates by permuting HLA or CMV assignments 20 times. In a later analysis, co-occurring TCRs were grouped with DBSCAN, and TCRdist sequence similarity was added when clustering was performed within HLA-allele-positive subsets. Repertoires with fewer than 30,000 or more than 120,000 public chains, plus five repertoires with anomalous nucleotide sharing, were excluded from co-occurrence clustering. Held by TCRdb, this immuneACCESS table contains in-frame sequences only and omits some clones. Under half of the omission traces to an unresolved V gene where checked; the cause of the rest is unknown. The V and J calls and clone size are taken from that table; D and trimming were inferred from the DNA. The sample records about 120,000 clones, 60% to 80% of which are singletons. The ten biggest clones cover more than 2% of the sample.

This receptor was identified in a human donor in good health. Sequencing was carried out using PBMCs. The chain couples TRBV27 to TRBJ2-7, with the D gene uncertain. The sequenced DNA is TGTGCCAGCAGTTCGAACCGCCTATCCTACGAGCAGTACTTC. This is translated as CASSSNRLSYEQYF.